The following is a TCR beta chain sequence with its context. Its antigen is as yet unknown. The sample comes from a study of monozygotic twins with cystic fibrosis. Study observations and caveats: Monozygotic CF twin pairs shared significantly more nucleotide-identical clonotypes than unrelated CF individuals did. The repertoire was suggested to be naive-dominated, clonality median approximately 0.0098. Co-twins had the most similar V usage for 13 of 16 pairs, J for 8.

Generated by immunoSEQ multiplex PCR, the TCRdb table keeps only in-frame clones and is missing some. The data contain about 20,000 clones, around 97% of them singletons. The CDR3 runs 15 residues. The germline V gene encodes CDR1 SGHNT and CDR2 YYREEE (reference sequence). Trimming removed 2 bases from V and 0 bases from J, with 10 bases in between. The chain employs TRBV5-4 and TRBJ2-3; D is unresolved. The source is a young woman with cystic fibrosis. Sequencing used blood. The CDR3 spells CASSLKLASTDTQYF. CDR3 coding DNA: TGTGCCAGCAGCTTAAAACTTGCTAGCACAGATACGCAGTATTTT.